Following are 9 T cell receptor beta chains from one sample sequenced in a study of synovial regulatory T cells in juvenile arthritis. These receptors' antigens are unknown. Study findings and constraints: Compared with other blood Treg cells, inflammation-associated Treg cells had reduced TCR diversity.

Repertoires were generated with immunoSEQ multiplex PCR, while TCRdb's copy carries only in-frame clones and drops some. Its table lists some 1,300 clones. Sequenced material: Treg cells from blood. Indicated subset: HLA-DR+ inflammation-associated blood Treg cells. The receptors originated from a donor under 30 with juvenile idiopathic arthritis.

This clone is labeled medium-sized (0.01 to 0.1%) based on frequency. The chain carries TRBV30 and TRBJ1-1. Germline V gene data show CDR1 as GTSNPN and CDR2 as SVGIG (reference sequence). The CDR3 length is 14 residues. The DNA is unrecorded. The CDR3 is CAWSVRTRAAEAFF.

This clone is labeled medium-sized (0.01 to 0.1%) based on frequency. This chain joins TRBV14 and TRBJ2-7. The CDR3 length is 13 residues. No DNA sequence is on record. CDR1 and CDR2 from the germline V gene are SGHDN and FVKESK. CDR3 sequence reads: CASGAGRPGEQYF.

This clone is called medium-sized (0.01 to 0.1%) based on its frequency. The chain links TRBV6-5 to TRBJ1-2; the D gene TCRdb calls, TRBD1, cannot be checked with no DNA. Germline-derived CDR1 and CDR2 are MNHEY and SVGAGI. The CDR3 consists of 14 residues. DNA was not recorded. This CDR3 is CASSRTGEIDGYTF.

This clone is large by frequency. The chain recombines TRBV4-1 with TRBJ1-6. There are 16 residues in the CDR3. No DNA sequence is on record. Germline assignment: CDR1 MGHRA and CDR2 YSYEKL. The CDR3 sequence is CASSAQGGFGSSPLHF.

According to its frequency, this clone is medium-sized. This rearrangement joins TRBV4-1 to TRBJ2-1; the TRBD1 assignment by TCRdb is unverifiable without DNA. The CDR3 spans 13 residues. DNA for this receptor is not on file. Per the germline V gene, CDR1 is MGHRA and CDR2 is YSYEKL. The CDR3 here is CASSQGTGVEQFF.

By frequency, this clone is medium-sized (0.01 to 0.1%). The chain carries TRBV4-2 and TRBJ2-2; TCRdb reports TRBD2, a call that lacks DNA to check it against. From germline, CDR1 is LGHNA and CDR2 YNFKEQ. The CDR3 length is 16 residues. The DNA is unrecorded. The CDR3 sequence: CASSKDGSLGTGELFF.

Frequency places this clone as medium-sized. The rearrangement uses TRBV6-6 and TRBJ1-1. The germline CDR1 and CDR2 sequences are MNHNY and SVGAGI (reference sequence). The CDR3 contains 16 residues. No DNA is given. The CDR3 loop reads CASSYGDPGGPTEAFF.

This clone is medium-sized by frequency. The chain is built from TRBV5-1 and TRBJ2-3; TCRdb's D gene call, TRBD1, goes unchecked for lack of DNA. Germline V gene data show CDR1 as SGHRS and CDR2 as YFSETQ. The length of the CDR3 is 14 residues. DNA is not on record. Here the CDR3 reads CASSFRGVTDTQYF.

This clone is identified as medium-sized from frequency. This chain joins TRBV2 and TRBJ2-7; no DNA is available, so the TRBD2 call from TCRdb remains unchecked. Germline lookup yields CDR1 SNHLY and CDR2 FYNNEI. The CDR3 extends over 14 amino acids. Nucleotide data are not available. This CDR3 reads CASRSEHLSYEQYF.